This section outlines one T cell receptor (beta chain) sequence together with its context. This sample stems from a study of blood T cell repertoires in COVID-19. On the study more broadly: Donors in the United States, Italy and Spain gave samples during acute or convalescent COVID-19. T cells, B-cell-depleted T cells, or PBMCs provided the cDNA or gDNA that served as material.

In the original workflow: Reference gene primer amplification yielded estimated nucleated cell counts. Measured with immunoSEQ multiplex PCR; TCRdb has only the in-frame clones, and not every one. From that table come the V and J calls and clone size; the DNA was used to work out D and trimming. The sample consists of about 58,000 clones, around nine tenths of them appearing once. Germline CDR1 reads SGHNT; CDR2 reads YYREEE (reference sequence). The CDR3 consists of 14 residues. Trimming left V 4 bases short and J 1 base short, with 10 bases between. The chain employs TRBV5-4 and TRBJ2-3; possible D gene TRBD2, 5 bases. The source is a woman aged 70-85 years with active COVID-19. Sequencing used peripheral blood. CDR3 bases: TGTGCCAGCAGCCGAAGCGGACGCACAGATACGCAGTATTTT. It encodes CASSRSGRTDTQYF.